Listed here are 2 T cell receptor beta chains from one sample, sequenced in a study of T-cell memory formation after mild COVID-19 (TCRdb year 2021). The library was generated by 5' RACE. The sample was run on an Illumina NovaSeq 6000. TCRdb trimmed public reads at Q25 via fastp, called clones via MiXCR and kept in-frame beta chains. A single entry per CDR3 protein holds the most common genes and DNA from its merged rows. Recorded for this sample are some 130,000 distinct CDR3 sequences; around 15% of them occurred a single time. The ten largest clones represent 4.5% to 6.5% of the sample. Sequenced sample: PBMCs or a T cell subset sorted from them (not recorded which). These receptor sequences come from a man aged 18 to 35 who had mild COVID-19 (a few samples of this study predate the infection). The sample titles of this study are shuffled in the database, so cell type and time point are left out; the donor was told from shared clones.

This chain links TRBV20-1 with TRBJ2-7; 8 bases are shared with TRBD2. In germline, CDR1 is DFQATT, CDR2 SNEGSKA (reference sequence). There are 13 residues in the CDR3. The V segment lost 3 bases and the J segment 1 base; nucleotides outside the gene matches: 2. CDR3 in DNA: TGCAGTGCTAGCGGCGGGGGGTCCTACGAGCAGTACTTC. It yields the protein CSASGGGSYEQYF.

V is TRBV5-8 and J is TRBJ2-3; 9 bases are a match to TRBD2. The CDR3 consists of 15 residues. The V gene's germline CDR1 is SGHTS and CDR2 YDEGEE. Unmatched junction bases numbered 8, after V lost 4 bases and J lost 5 bases. The DNA for the CDR3 is TGTGCCAGCAGCCTCTGGGTAGCGGGGGTAGATACGCAGTATTTT. Amino acid sequence: CASSLWVAGVDTQYF.